The 8 T cell receptor beta chains reported below all come from one sample, sequenced in a study of tumor-infiltrating lymphocytes in primary liver carcinoma. With 400 to 550 ng total RNA as template and a constant-region primer, TCR beta cDNA was made. Each TCR beta library was derived from three nested multiplex PCR rounds that employed slightly modified ARM-PCR. It was with TRBV1-TRBV30 forward primers and a C-beta reverse primer that the first two PCR rounds were run, at 10 cycles each. TCRdb re-analysed the multiplex PCR reads in MiXCR, keeping a single row per CDR3 protein. The sample consists of 300,000 to 400,000 distinct CDR3 sequences, less than 65% of them appearing once. Unsorted whole blood served as the source of blood RNA, and germline DNA was extracted as well. Sequenced sample: peripheral blood. The receptors here all came from a man aged 40-49 years with primary liver carcinoma and hepatitis B virus infection.

Regarding this clonotype: The junction and the germline gene differ at one end; a read error may be behind it. The chain is built from TRBV6-5 and TRBJ2-7, with 10 positions matching TRBD2. Germline assignment: CDR1 MNHEY and CDR2 SVGAGI. The CDR3 has 15 residues. CDR3 loop: CASRGGLASRYDQYF. The CDR3 DNA reads TGTGCCAGCAGAGGGGGACTAGCGAGTCGCTACGACCAGTACTTC.

This chain uses TRBV28 with TRBJ2-1; 10 bases align to TRBD1. The J segment lost 1 base and the V segment lost 3 bases, leaving 9 bases of the junction unmatched. The V gene's germline CDR1 is MDHEN and CDR2 SYDVKM. This CDR3 region has 18 residues. The CDR3 DNA is TGTGCCAGCAGTTTCTGGACAGGGGGTTTTAGTTCCTACAATGAGCAGTTCTTC. This gives the protein CASSFWTGGFSSYNEQFF.

At least ten counts were recorded for this clonotype. The rearrangement joins TRBV28 to TRBJ2-7, with D perhaps matching TRBD1 or TRBD2 (5 bases each). CDR1 is MDHEN, CDR2 SYDVKM, per germline. V was trimmed by 5 bases and J by 2 bases, leaving 16 bases between them. The CDR3 sequence is 15 residues long. CDR3 in DNA: TGTGCCAGCAGTGAGGGACCCGGCAGGGCCTACGAGCAGTACTTC. It yields the protein CASSEGPGRAYEQYF.

V usage is TRBV5-1 and J usage is TRBJ2-1; no reliable D call. Germline V gives CDR1 SGHRS, CDR2 YFSETQ. Trimming removed 4 bases at V and 7 bases at J, with 18 bases between. There are 15 residues in the CDR3. DNA for the CDR3: TGCGCCAGCAGCCTGGAATTGGCGGACGGGAATGAGCAGTTCTTC. Translation gives CASSLELADGNEQFF.

This clonotype was seen only once. Germline is not matched at one junction end, which may reflect a read error. The CDR3 DNA reads as TGCGCCAGCAGCAGAGGGATGAACACTGGAGCTTTCTTT. It yields the protein CASSRGMNTGAFF. The chain recombines TRBV10-2 with TRBJ1-1; D gene unclear. CDR1 is WSHSY and CDR2 is SAAADI in the germline V gene. The CDR3 has 13 amino acids.

Ten or more counts support this clonotype. CDR3 region: CASSQGTGGETQYF. As DNA, the CDR3 is TGTGCCAGCAGCCAAGGGACAGGGGGAGAGACCCAGTACTTC. The rearrangement joins TRBV4-2 to TRBJ2-5; TRBD1 aligns across 10 bases. The germline gives CDR1 LGHNA, CDR2 YNFKEQ. The CDR3 totals 14 residues. V dropped 1 base and J dropped 4; count of bases not matched to a gene: 0.

J is TRBJ2-1 and V is TRBV6-2 or TRBV6-3, with 9 bases identical to TRBD2. Trimming took 2 bases from V and 9 from J; bases not matched to a gene: 8. This CDR3 has 15 amino acids. Per germline, CDR1 MNHEY and CDR2 SVGEGT. The DNA of the CDR3 is TGTGCCAGCAGTTACCTAGGCGGGAGGGCCGCTGAGCAGTTCTTC. This gives the protein CASSYLGGRAAEQFF.

V is TRBV6-6 and J is TRBJ1-2; D not certain. The CDR3 has 15 amino acids. The V end was cut by 4 bases, the J end by 6 bases, with 18 bases between. Germline V gene data show CDR1 as MNHNY and CDR2 as SVGAGI (reference sequence). The DNA of the CDR3 is TGTGCCAGCAGTTCCCGGGTCAAATGGTGGGATGGCTACACCTTC. It encodes CASSSRVKWWDGYTF.